The clone carrying this T cell receptor (beta chain) showed up just once. As yet, its antigen is unknown. A much larger clone differs from this one at a single base, so this may be a read error. Extraction also yielded germline DNA, while blood RNA was obtained from unsorted whole blood. A primer matching the constant region was used to make TCR beta cDNA from 500 to 600 ng of total RNA. Researchers made the TCR beta libraries by running three nested multiplex PCR rounds with slightly modified ARM-PCR. One entry per CDR3 protein, called by TCRdb with MiXCR from the multiplex PCR reads. The sample consists of approximately 340,000 distinct CDR3 sequences, around 60% of them appearing once. These data are taken from a study of tumor-infiltrating lymphocytes in primary liver carcinoma. Study details: There were tumors of stage T1-T3 N0M0, each 4.2 to 10 cm across. There were roughly 3.5 to 8 million productive TCRbeta reads per sample, a yield similar across tissue types. Study results and limitations: Tumor top-250-clone fractions significantly exceeded those of blood (p = 0.039).

Input material: peripheral blood. The source is a man between 35 and 55 years old with primary liver carcinoma and hepatitis B virus infection.

The CDR3 DNA follows: TGCGCCACCAGCCAAGATCCGAGCGGCCCCTACAATGAGCAGTTCTTC. Protein: CATSQDPSGPYNEQFF. The chain combines TRBV4-1 with TRBJ2-1, with D tentatively TRBD2 (5 bases). The CDR3 contains 16 residues. Germline V gene data show CDR1 as MGHRA and CDR2 as YSYEKL.